This T cell receptor beta chain derives from a study of blood T cell repertoires in COVID-19. Produced via immunoSEQ multiplex PCR; TCRdb's table is partial and in-frame only. Among a few hundred thousand clones, about 86% were seen once, and the ten largest hold around 4.5%. The length of the CDR3 is 15 residues. Germline V gives CDR1 SNHLY, CDR2 FYNNEI. J gave up 4 bases and V 5 bases, and 6 bases lay outside the gene matches. The specimen sequenced was PBMCs or T cells enriched from blood (not recorded which). This TCR came from a woman in her 30s who had been exposed to COVID-19. V is TRBV2 and J is TRBJ1-5, with TRBD1 identical over 9 bases. CDR3 sequence: CASSSDRGGNQPQHF. The CDR3 DNA reads as TGTGCCAGCAGTTCGGACAGGGGTGGAAATCAGCCCCAGCATTTT. The complete variable domain, with remaining parts taken from reference TRBV2 and TRBJ1-5, reads EPEVTQTPSHQVTQMGQEVILRCVPISNHLYFYWYRQILGQKVEFLVSFYNNEISEKSEIFDDQFSVERPDGSNFTLKIRSTKLEDSAMYFCASSSDRGGNQPQHFGDGTRLSIL.